This TCR beta chain was documented in a study of shared clonotypes between healthy human individuals. Overall study results and limits: Naive subsets tended to show greater estimated richness than memory subsets. The study drew on few donors, limiting represented genetic and exposure-history diversity. Although depth was large, rarefaction showed that sequencing of the sorted subsets was incomplete. Clonotype sharing among donors was expected to depend on sequencing depth.

Using immunoSEQ multiplex PCR, the repertoire was profiled, and TCRdb retains in-frame clones only, with some absent. The top ten clones hold under 0.8% of a sample with 950,000 to 1,100,000 clones, 70% to 80% of them seen once. This clone was seen a single time. Its antigen is undetermined. Germline lookup yields CDR1 MNHNY and CDR2 SVGAGI (reference sequence). Trimming pared 0 bases from V and 7 bases from J, leaving 9 bases between. This CDR3 is built from 13 residues. The sequenced material came from memory CD4+ T cells from PBMCs. Sample subset: CD45RA-negative fraction. This receptor was obtained from a man aged 18-30 years in good health. Some clones in this sample may be carry-over from other donors' samples. The rearrangement joins TRBV6-6 to TRBJ1-1; no clear D gene. The CDR3 nucleotides are TGTGCCAGCAGTTACTCCGGAGGTTTTGAAGCTTTCTTT. Its translation: CASSYSGGFEAFF.